The 12 T cell receptor beta chains reported below all come from one sample, sequenced in a study of CD8+CD57+ T cells in acquired aplastic anemia. Selection for sequencing was limited to patients who had shown CD8+CD57+ cell expansion by flow cytometry. TCR beta VDJ and CDR3 were profiled, and genomic DNA was the template. TCRdb called the reads again in MiXCR, with one record for every CDR3 protein. Of under 250,000 distinct CDR3 sequences listed, around 45% are singletons. The specimen sequenced was sorted CD4+, CD8+, or CD8+CD57+ T cells (not recorded which) from PBMCs. The receptor set was obtained from a human donor with aplastic anemia.

The J gene is TRBJ2-3, the V gene TRBV7-6, with D perhaps assigned TRBD1 or TRBD2 (6 bases each). Trimming cost V 1 base and J 9 bases, with 14 bases left between them. The CDR3 is made up of 14 amino acids. CDR1 SGHVS and CDR2 FNYEAQ come from the germline V gene. The CDR3 region has the DNA TGTGCCAGCAGCTTAGGGGCGGGGCAGGGGACGCAGTATTTT. Translated: CASSLGAGQGTQYF.

Comment on this clonotype: One base away lies a much larger clone, so this may be a sequencing read error. No conserved phenylalanine or tryptophan ends this CDR3, so it is likely a read error. The gene calls are TRBV6-1 and TRBJ2-1; TRBD2 aligns across 11 bases. CDR3 length equals 14 residues. Germline values: CDR1 MNHNS, CDR2 SASEGT. Trimming removed 6 bases from V and 6 bases from J; junction bases left unmatched: 4. The CDR3 loop reads CASRGLAEVNEQFL. The CDR3 nucleotides read TGTGCCAGCAGGGGACTAGCGGAAGTCAATGAGCAGTTCCTC.

The chain recombines TRBV2 with TRBJ2-3; 8 bases agree with TRBD2. Per the germline V gene, CDR1 is SNHLY and CDR2 is FYNNEI. The CDR3 covers 15 residues. V trimming: 4 bases; J trimming: 0 bases; junction bases outside the gene matches: 3. This CDR3 is CASSGRGGSTDTQYF. CDR3 nucleotide sequence: TGTGCCAGCAGTGGACGGGGGGGTAGCACAGATACGCAGTATTTT.

This rearrangement joins TRBV6-1 to TRBJ2-5, with TRBD2 identical over 10 bases. The CDR3 is 17 amino acids. CDR1 is MNHNS, CDR2 SASEGT, per germline. V lost 6 bases, J lost 4 bases, and 14 bases stayed unmatched. This chain's CDR3 is CASRGPSLSGRVETQYF. The CDR3 bases are TGTGCCAGCAGGGGCCCTTCTCTGAGCGGGAGGGTAGAGACCCAGTACTTC.

The chain employs TRBV7-9 and TRBJ2-5; a weak D match, TRBD1 (5 bases). The ends were cut back, 1 base at V and 5 bases at J, with 8 bases in the middle. CDR1 and CDR2 (germline): SEHNR, FQNEAQ (reference sequence). This CDR3 is built from 13 residues. This CDR3 reads CASSLGQNETQYF. The CDR3 region has the DNA TGTGCCAGCAGCTTAGGACAGAACGAGACCCAGTACTTC. The full variable domain, in which reference TRBV7-9 and TRBJ2-5 provide the parts outside the CDR3, is DTGVSQNPRHKITKRGQNVTFRCDPISEHNRLYWYRQTLGQGPEFLTYFQNEAQLEKSRLLSDRFSAERPKGSFSTLEIQRTEQGDSAMYLCASSLGQNETQYFGPGTRLLVL.

A few counts support this clonotype. The rearrangement joins TRBV30 to TRBJ2-6; D may be TRBD2 (6 bases). Trimming shortened V by 5 bases and J by 2 bases, and 19 bases separated the two germline ends. In germline, CDR1 is GTSNPN, CDR2 SVGIG (reference sequence). The CDR3 spans 17 residues. The CDR3 DNA is TGTGCCTGGGACGCGGGTAGCGGAAGGCCTGGGGCCAACGTCCTGACTTTC. It specifies CAWDAGSGRPGANVLTF. The whole variable domain, remainder taken from reference TRBV30 and TRBJ2-6, is SQTIHQWPATLVQPVGSPLSLECTVEGTSNPNLYWYRQAAGRGLQLLFYSVGIGQISSEVPQNLSASRPQDRQFILSSKKLLLSDSGFYLCAWDAGSGRPGANVLTFGAGSRLTVL.

Many counts were recorded for this clonotype. The chain joins TRBV29-1 to TRBJ2-2; D is undetermined. CDR3 length: 11 residues. Trimming stripped 6 bases from V and 6 bases from J, with 8 bases between. Germline V gives CDR1 SQVTM, CDR2 ANQGSEA. CDR3 bases: TGCAGCGTCCTAATGTCCGGGGAGCTGTTTTTT. Protein: CSVLMSGELFF.

This clonotype was detected ten times or more. The chain joins TRBV7-6 to TRBJ1-4; D remains unclear. V lost 3 bases to trimming and J lost 4 bases, with 15 bases between them. CDR1 is SGHVS, CDR2 FNYEAQ, per germline. This CDR3 spans 16 amino acids. The CDR3 sequence is CASSFPVGENNEKLFF. The CDR3 DNA is TGTGCCAGCAGCTTCCCCGTTGGGGAGAATAATGAAAAACTGTTTTTT.

For this clonotype: Mismatch with germline at one junction end may stem from a read error. CDR3: CASSLRGSHEHF. The CDR3 nucleotides read TGCGCCAGCAGCTTGAGGGGTTCCCACGAGCATTTT. The V and J genes are TRBV5-6 and TRBJ1-5, with D possibly being TRBD1 (5 bases). The CDR3 runs to 12 residues. In germline, CDR1 is SGHDT, CDR2 YYEEEE.

Of note for this clonotype: A read error may explain this, as a much larger clone is one base away. V gene TRBV7-9 combines with J gene TRBJ2-7; 7 nucleotides align to TRBD2. The DNA end is more similar to TRBJ2-1, so the J call may be wrong. The CDR3 loop spans 13 amino acids. Germline V gene data show CDR1 as SEHNR and CDR2 as FQNEAQ (reference sequence). The CDR3 here is CASSLREAYEQFF. The CDR3 DNA sequence: TGTGCCAGCAGCTTACGGGAGGCCTACGAGCAGTTCTTC.

This clonotype was observed many times. V usage is TRBV29-1 and J usage is TRBJ1-1; 9 bases agree with TRBD1. The CDR3 totals 14 residues. CDR1 is SQVTM, CDR2 ANQGSEA, per germline. The V gene end was trimmed by 4 bases and the J gene end by 4 bases; junction bases not matched to a gene: 7. CDR3 region: CSVVGGQGVTEAFF. The CDR3, as DNA: TGCAGCGTTGTGGGGGGACAGGGAGTCACTGAAGCTTTCTTT.

V gene TRBV5-1 combines with J gene TRBJ1-2; no clear D. V lost 4 bases to trimming and J lost 13 bases, with 11 bases between them. Germline values: CDR1 SGHRS, CDR2 YFSETQ. This CDR3 is built from 10 residues. CDR3 region: CASSPTSGTF. The CDR3 nucleotides are TGCGCCAGCAGCCCGACTAGCGGCACCTTC.